This is a list of T cell receptor beta chains from one sample in a study of CD8 T cells in ankylosing spondylitis. TCRdb processed the 5' RACE reads anew with MiXCR; each CDR3 protein has one entry. The sample carries 200,000 to 250,000 distinct CDR3 sequences, more than 25% recorded once. The sequencing input was blood, either unsorted or a sorted T cell fraction (not recorded which). Receptors originate from a male donor with ankylosing spondylitis or in good health (not recorded which). CDR3s include the opening cysteine and the closing phenylalanine or tryptophan. The D gene is left open where the match is weak. The size field is filled for only some rows; it gives once, few, many or a size class.

DNA: TGCGCCAGCCGACCTTCCGGGACAGGGGTCGAGACCCAGTACTTC
CDR3: CASRPSGTGVETQYF
D: TRBD1
J: TRBJ2-5
V: TRBV5-1
size: many

DNA: TGTGCCAGCAGCGCCGACAGGAATGGCTACACCTTC
CDR3: CASSADRNGYTF
D: -
J: TRBJ1-2
V: TRBV16
size: many

DNA: TGCGCCAGCAGCCCGACCGGACCTTACGAGCAGTACTTC
CDR3: CASSPTGPYEQYF
D: -
J: TRBJ2-7
V: TRBV5-1
size: few

DNA: TGTGCCAGCGTGGTAGGGAGTTCTAACACCGGGGAGCTGTTTTTT
CDR3: CASVVGSSNTGELFF
D: -
J: TRBJ2-2
V: TRBV2
size: -

DNA: TGTGCCAGCAGCCAAGGGACAGGACAAGGAAAAGAGACCCAGTACTTC
CDR3: CASSQGTGQGKETQYF
D: TRBD1
J: TRBJ2-5
V: TRBV3-1
size: many

DNA: TGTGCCATCAGCCCCGGGCACCTCTGCGAGCAGTACTTC
CDR3: CAISPGHLCEQYF
D: -
J: TRBJ2-7
V: TRBV10-3
size: -

DNA: TGTGCCAGCAGCTCCGGACAGGGCGGTATCTACGAGCAGTACTTC
CDR3: CASSSGQGGIYEQYF
D: TRBD1
J: TRBJ2-7
V: TRBV6-1
size: few

DNA: TGCGCCAGCAGCTTCTTGCCCTGGGCAGATACGCAGTATTTT
CDR3: CASSFLPWADTQYF
D: -
J: TRBJ2-3
V: TRBV5-1
size: few

DNA: TGCGCCAGCAGCTTGGGGGCAGCGAGCTTACCCACAGATACGCAGTATTTT
CDR3: CASSLGAASLPTDTQYF
D: -
J: TRBJ2-3
V: TRBV5-1
size: -

DNA: TGTGCCAGCAGTTTGGGCCTGGGACTAGCGGGAGGGCCTCGGAAGACCCAGTACTTC
CDR3: CASSLGLGLAGGPRKTQYF
D: TRBD2
J: TRBJ2-5
V: TRBV3-1
size: -